Detailed here is one T cell receptor beta chain. The antigen is not known. These data belong to a study of cytomegalovirus exposure and HLA in healthy donors. Overall study context: An earlier analysis found 100 million or so unique TCR beta sequences from approximately 200 million T cells. Ancestry clustering placed roughly 86% of approximately 370 genotyped donors in the Caucasian-associated cluster.

PCR was performed using 60 Vbeta and 13 Jbeta primers. Generated by immunoSEQ multiplex PCR, the TCRdb table keeps only in-frame clones and is missing some. The table lists about 110,000 clones, 67% of them singletons. This CDR3 is 15 amino acids long. Trimming left V 0 bases short and J 3 bases short, with 12 bases between. Germline V gene sequence: CDR1 LGHNA, CDR2 YNFKEQ. General observations from the study: Clonal expansion was found to be greater in HLA-associated TCR beta chains than in equally common others in a later analysis. It was approximately 150 TCR beta chains that were listed as cytomegalovirus-associated.

The sample taken for sequencing was PBMCs. The TCR sequence derives from a man between 18 and 35 years old in good health and CMV-seropositive. This chain links TRBV4-2 with TRBJ2-7, with no clear D. CDR3 sequence: CASSQDPAGFYEQYF. In DNA form, the CDR3 reads TGTGCCAGCAGCCAAGATCCCGCAGGTTTCTACGAGCAGTACTTC.